The 20 T cell receptor beta chains presented below share a single source sample, sequenced in a study of shared clonotypes between healthy human individuals. Using immunoSEQ multiplex PCR, the repertoire was profiled, and TCRdb retains in-frame clones only, with some absent. This sample has more than 2 million clones, with about 95% found just once. Source material: naive CD4+ T cells sorted from blood. Described subset: CD45RA+ positively selected. The receptor set was obtained from a man younger than 35 in good health.

The chain links TRBV7-2 to TRBJ2-2, with 7 bases lining up with TRBD2. This CDR3 is 15 amino acids long. Germline V gene data show CDR1 as SGHTA and CDR2 as FQGNSA. V trimming: 5 bases; J trimming: 5 bases; junction bases outside the gene matches: 8. In nucleotides, the CDR3 is TGTGCCAGCAGCCGACGACTAGCAGCTACCGGGGAGCTGTTTTTT. Translation gives CASSRRLAATGELFF.

The CDR3 loop reads CASSSVDRVVNEQFF. In DNA, the CDR3 is TGTGCCAGCAGTTCCGTGGACAGGGTTGTCAATGAGCAGTTCTTC. This sequence joins TRBV27 and TRBJ2-1; the match to TRBD1 covers 8 bases. This CDR3 is 15 amino acids long. The trim removed 4 bases at V and 6 bases at J, leaving 8 bases unmatched. The germline V gene has CDR1 MNHEY and CDR2 SMNVEV (reference sequence).

About this clone itself: This CDR3 is also generated by other DNA sequences in the sample. The V and J genes are TRBV2 and TRBJ2-7, with TRBD1 identical over 8 bases. CDR3 length: 14 amino acids. Trimming cost V 6 bases and J 0 bases; bases outside gene matches: 4. CDR1 and CDR2 (germline): SNHLY, FYNNEI. In DNA form, the CDR3 reads TGTGCCAGCAGAGGGGACAGGAGCTCCTACGAGCAGTACTTC. Protein: CASRGDRSSYEQYF.

This chain uses TRBV5-4 with TRBJ2-3; D might be TRBD2 (5 bases). This CDR3 is 18 amino acids long. The V end was cut by 5 bases, the J end by 2 bases, with 24 bases between. Germline V gene sequence: CDR1 SGHNT, CDR2 YYREEE (reference sequence). CDR3 DNA sequence: TGTGCCAGCAGGAGGGAAACGGCGGGTGTACTTGACACAGATACGCAGTATTTT. Protein: CASRRETAGVLDTDTQYF.

The J gene is TRBJ1-2, the V gene TRBV5-4; D might be TRBD1 (5 bases). CDR1 SGHNT and CDR2 YYREEE come from the germline V gene (reference sequence). V lost 0 bases to trimming and J lost 4 bases, with 10 bases between them. This CDR3 is 14 amino acids long. In DNA, the CDR3 is TGTGCCAGCAGCTTGGATGGGGCACTCTATGGCTACACCTTC. Protein sequence: CASSLDGALYGYTF.

The rearrangement uses TRBV10-3 and TRBJ2-2; D ambiguous. This CDR3 has 13 residues. Germline CDR1 ENHRY, CDR2 SYGVKD. The V end was cut by 6 bases, the J end by 3 bases, with 8 bases between. This CDR3 reads CAIRDPYTGELFF. The CDR3 nucleotides are TGTGCCATCAGGGACCCATACACCGGGGAGCTGTTTTTT.

This chain links TRBV4-1 with TRBJ1-3; weak D call: TRBD1 (6 bases). The CDR3 spans 18 residues. The V gene lost 0 bases and the J gene lost 0 bases, with 15 bases spanning the gap. Germline V gene sequence: CDR1 MGHRA, CDR2 YSYEKL. The CDR3 DNA is TGCGCCAGCAGCCAAGATTTCATGGGACACCTCTCTGGAAACACCATATATTTT. This encodes CASSQDFMGHLSGNTIYF.

There are a few counts of this clone. This chain joins TRBV5-6 and TRBJ2-5; D is possibly TRBD1 or TRBD2 (5 bases each). Germline CDR1 SGHDT, CDR2 YYEEEE. V lost 5 bases and J 1 base, leaving 12 bases between the germline ends. The CDR3 covers 14 residues. Here the CDR3 DNA reads TGTGCCAGCAGACCTCGGGGCCTCCAAGAGACCCAGTACTTC. This translates into CASRPRGLQETQYF.

This chain links TRBV18 with TRBJ1-1; D uncertain. Germline V gene lookup returns CDR1 KGHSH and CDR2 LQKENI. The CDR3 spans 16 residues. Trimming removed 2 bases from V and 0 bases from J, with 13 bases in between. CDR3 sequence (DNA): TGTGCCAGCTCACCAAAACGAGGTGGCATGAACACTGAAGCTTTCTTT. Protein sequence: CASSPKRGGMNTEAFF.

The chain is built from TRBV14 and TRBJ1-5, with D uncertain. This CDR3 region has 13 residues. The ends were cut back, 2 bases at V and 5 bases at J, with 7 bases in the middle. In germline, CDR1 is SGHDN, CDR2 FVKESK. The CDR3 loop is CASSQTSDQPQHF. The CDR3 DNA follows: TGTGCCAGCAGCCAAACATCGGATCAGCCCCAGCATTTT.

The V gene is TRBV4-3, the J gene TRBJ2-3; D might be TRBD2 (5 bases). Germline V gene data show CDR1 as LGHNA and CDR2 as YSLEER. V lost 4 bases, J lost 8 bases, and 22 bases lay in between. There are 16 residues in the CDR3. DNA for the CDR3: TGCGCCAGCAGCCTTAATCTTGGGGAGCTTGGAAGTACGCAGTATTTT. Protein product: CASSLNLGELGSTQYF.

This chain links TRBV6-6 with TRBJ1-1; 8 bases are a match to TRBD1. This CDR3 is built from 14 residues. Trimming at V came to 6 bases and at J to 8 bases, leaving 11 bases not matched to a gene. Germline CDR1 reads MNHNY; CDR2 reads SVGAGI (reference sequence). CDR3 bases: TGTGCCAGCAGCCAAGTTAGTACAGGGGGGGAAGCTTTCTTT. It is translated as CASSQVSTGGEAFF.

The chain recombines TRBV2 with TRBJ1-1; unclear D gene. CDR3 size: 14 residues. Trimming removed 7 bases from V and 7 bases from J, with 19 bases in between. Germline lookup yields CDR1 SNHLY and CDR2 FYNNEI. The CDR3 DNA is TGTGCCAGCAAATCCCCAAACACGGGGTATGAAGCTTTCTTT. Its translation: CASKSPNTGYEAFF.

Concerning this clone itself: The same CDR3 is also encoded by other DNA sequences in this sample. J is TRBJ2-1 and V is TRBV9, with 13 bases identical to TRBD2. This CDR3 is built from 16 residues. J was trimmed by 3 bases and V by 4 bases; bases with no gene match: 4. The germline CDR1 and CDR2 sequences are SGDLS and YYNGEE. The CDR3 DNA sequence: TGTGCCAGCAGCACACTAGCGGGGGGGCTCTACAATGAGCAGTTCTTC. It specifies CASSTLAGGLYNEQFF.

The chain has TRBV18 and TRBJ1-2, with D unclear. Germline CDR1 is KGHSH and CDR2 is LQKENI. V lost 3 bases and J lost 6, with 11 bases in between. The CDR3 covers 13 residues. The CDR3 here is CASSPLTRDGYTF. CDR3 DNA: TGTGCCAGCTCACCTCTAACACGGGATGGCTACACCTTC.

This chain links TRBV5-1 with TRBJ2-7; a weak D match, TRBD1 (5 bases). V was pared by 5 bases and J by 0 bases, with 15 bases between. Germline values: CDR1 SGHRS, CDR2 YFSETQ. This CDR3 is built from 15 residues. The CDR3 DNA is TGCGCCAGCAGTCCTACGGACATCCGCTCCTACGAGCAGTACTTC. It is translated as CASSPTDIRSYEQYF.

This clone occurred once. This chain connects TRBV10-3 to TRBJ2-7; 12 bases line up with TRBD2. CDR3 size: 14 residues. The V segment lost 6 bases and the J segment 7 bases; nucleotides outside the gene matches: 7. Germline CDR1 is ENHRY and CDR2 is SYGVKD. CDR3 region: CAIRKTSGSPEQYF. CDR3 bases: TGTGCCATCAGGAAGACTAGCGGGAGTCCTGAGCAGTACTTC.

This clone has just one count. One junction end disagrees with the germline gene, perhaps due to a read error. V gene TRBV7-7 combines with J gene TRBJ2-5; 7 bases line up with TRBD2. Germline V lookup: CDR1 SSHAT, CDR2 FNYEAQ (reference sequence). The CDR3 consists of 14 residues. The CDR3 region is CASSLSGTLETQYF. CDR3 bases: TGTGCTAGCAGTTTAAGCGGGACCCTAGAGACCCAGTACTTC.

The chain links TRBV7-9 to TRBJ2-3; D not resolved. The CDR3 loop spans 14 amino acids. V was clipped by 2 bases and J by 0 bases, with 6 bases between them. CDR1 is SEHNR, CDR2 FQNEAQ, per germline (reference sequence). CDR3 protein: CASSLSQSTDTQYF. Written as DNA, the CDR3 is TGTGCCAGCAGCTTAAGCCAGAGCACAGATACGCAGTATTTT.

The chain combines TRBV10-1 with TRBJ2-7; the D gene is possibly TRBD2 (6 bases). V gave up 7 bases and J gave up 1 base, with 14 bases separating them. The CDR3 runs 14 residues. Germline CDR1 is WNHNN and CDR2 is SYGVQD (reference sequence). CDR3 residues: CASNPGGDSYEQYF. The CDR3 DNA is TGCGCCAGCAACCCGGGCGGGGATTCCTACGAGCAGTACTTC.